This T cell receptor beta chain was sequenced in a study of blood T cell repertoires in COVID-19. About the study: Acute and convalescent COVID-19 samples came from the United States, Italy and Spain. Nucleic acid was either cDNA or gDNA, and it came from T cells, B-cell-depleted T cells, or PBMCs.

The CDR3 has 15 amino acids. The V gene's germline CDR1 is LGHNA and CDR2 YSLEER. The V end lost 1 base, the J end lost 4 bases, and 13 bases lay between the germline ends. Original handling: Cell counts per sample came from amplifying reference gene primers. TCRdb's table, derived via immunoSEQ multiplex PCR, lists solely in-frame clones and lacks some. That table supplies the V and J calls and clone size; D and trimming were determined from the DNA. The sample lists approximately 92,000 clones, about 80% seen once, with 18% in the top ten. This TCR came from a man older than 75 with acute or convalescent COVID-19. Sequencing was performed on peripheral blood. The J gene is TRBJ1-1, the V gene TRBV4-3, with D unclear. CDR3 loop: CASSQGRVGSTEAFF. The CDR3 DNA sequence: TGCGCCAGCAGCCAAGGCCGGGTAGGGAGCACTGAAGCTTTCTTT.